Listed here is a single T cell receptor beta chain. Its matching antigen is unknown. These data belong to a study of shared clonotypes between healthy human individuals. Measured with immunoSEQ multiplex PCR; TCRdb has only the in-frame clones, and not every one. The table includes about 320,000 clones, around 87% detected once. Germline assignment: CDR1 SGHVS and CDR2 FNYEAQ. The CDR3 sequence is 16 residues long. V dropped 1 base and J dropped 8 bases, with 17 bases sitting between them. Study-level points and caveats: Naive subsets generally exceeded memory subsets in estimated richness. Few donors limited the genetic and exposure-history diversity represented. Blood was the only sampled material, and tissue repertoires likely differ. The sharing of 5% to 5.5% of naive CD4 clonotypes was seen across a handful of donors.

V gene TRBV7-6 combines with J gene TRBJ2-2; D is perhaps TRBD1 (5 bases). The TCR was taken from a man aged 18 to 29 in good health. The sample consisted of memory CD8+ T cells sorted from blood. This sample's subset: CD45RO+ cells pooled with CCR7-negative TemRA cells. The CDR3 region has the DNA TGTGCCAGCAGCTTAGAAGTTGAAGGTCAGGGAGGGGAGCTGTTTTTT. This sequence encodes CASSLEVEGQGGELFF.